This T cell receptor (beta chain) was captured in a study of blood T cells in healthy people across ages. Study background: Template switching picked up about one barcoded beta molecule for each two T cells.

Together with a sample-barcoded 5' primer, a J-beta primer mix was included in a second PCR lasting about 7 to 11 cycles. Each cDNA was tagged by a template-switch adaptor containing 12 random nucleotides. TCRdb re-analysed the 5' RACE reads in MiXCR, keeping a single row per CDR3 protein. The sample records about 650,000 distinct CDR3 sequences, about 34% being singletons. This clonotype was observed many times. The sequenced sample was blood. The clonotype was recovered from a woman of 80 years or more in good health.

The CDR3 loop is CASSFPRGQAIYEQYF. The CDR3 nucleotides read TGCGCCAGCAGCTTCCCCCGGGGACAGGCGATCTACGAGCAGTACTTC. This chain connects TRBV5-1 to TRBJ2-7; 8 positions agree with TRBD1. With 2 bases clipped from V and 3 bases from J, the junction kept 10 bases outside the gene matches. Germline V gene data show CDR1 as SGHRS and CDR2 as YFSETQ. The CDR3 consists of 16 residues.